This is a list of T cell receptor beta chains from one sample in a study of cytomegalovirus exposure and HLA in healthy donors. Sequencing used immunoSEQ multiplex PCR; TCRdb keeps in-frame clones, though not all of them. Of about 130,000 clones in the sample, around 95% were seen once. What was sequenced was PBMCs. The receptors here all came from a young man in good health and CMV-seronegative. Each CDR3 is given with its conserved first and last residue. A D gene is named only where the DNA matches it firmly. Rows may omit the clone size; those that give it use once, few, many or a size class.

clone size | J gene | V gene | D gene | CDR3 protein | CDR3 DNA
. | TRBJ2-1 | TRBV4-2 | . | CASSQGLLEQFF | TGTGCCAGCAGCCAAGGGCTCCTTGAGCAGTTCTTC
. | TRBJ2-3 | TRBV7-9 | TRBD2 | CASTPRGSGSTDTQYF | TGTGCCAGCACCCCCCGAGGTAGCGGGAGCACAGATACGCAGTATTTT
. | TRBJ1-2 | TRBV29-1 | . | CSAMALYGYTF | TGCAGCGCCATGGCCCTCTATGGCTACACCTTC
. | TRBJ2-1 | TRBV13 | TRBD1 | CASSSRDSSYNEQFF | TGTGCCAGCAGCTCCCGGGACAGCTCCTACAATGAGCAGTTCTTC
few | TRBJ1-1 | TRBV23-1 | TRBD1 | CASTPGPRGTEAFF | TGCGCCAGCACACCGGGACCCAGGGGGACTGAAGCTTTCTTT
. | TRBJ2-7 | TRBV4-1 | . | CASSQATGNEQYF | TGCGCCAGCAGCCAAGCAACAGGGAACGAGCAGTACTTC
. | TRBJ2-7 | TRBV19 | . | CASSPTRLSYEQYF | TGTGCCAGTAGTCCGACTAGGTTATCCTACGAGCAGTACTTC
. | TRBJ1-1 | TRBV27 | . | CASSLLGHGVTEAFF | TGTGCCAGCAGTTTATTGGGCCACGGGGTGACTGAAGCTTTCTTT
. | TRBJ2-5 | TRBV28 | . | CASSPEEAQYF | TGTGCCAGCAGCCCCGAAGAGGCCCAGTACTTC
. | TRBJ2-1 | TRBV29-1 | . | CSATTGSSQFF | TGCAGCGCCACGACCGGGTCTTCGCAGTTCTTC
. | TRBJ2-3 | TRBV5-1 | TRBD2 | CASTKAGLAGPDTQYF | TGCGCCAGCACCAAGGCGGGTCTAGCGGGACCAGATACGCAGTATTTT
. | TRBJ1-2 | TRBV7-3 | TRBD1 | CASSRGTGINYGYTF | TGTGCCAGCAGCCGAGGGACAGGGATAAACTATGGCTACACCTTC
. | TRBJ2-7 | TRBV7-2 | . | CASSPTGAAYEQYF | TGTGCCAGCAGCCCGACAGGTGCCGCCTACGAGCAGTACTTC
. | TRBJ2-1 | TRBV12-5 | . | CASGFGARDYNEQFF | TGTGCTAGTGGTTTCGGCGCGAGGGACTACAATGAGCAGTTCTTC
. | TRBJ2-7 | TRBV6-5 | TRBD1 | CASSYADRGGYEQYF | TGTGCCAGCAGTTACGCGGACAGGGGGGGCTACGAGCAGTACTTC
. | TRBJ2-3 | TRBV15 | TRBD2 | CATSTQAGGTDTQYF | TGTGCCACCAGCACCCAAGCGGGGGGCACAGATACGCAGTATTTT